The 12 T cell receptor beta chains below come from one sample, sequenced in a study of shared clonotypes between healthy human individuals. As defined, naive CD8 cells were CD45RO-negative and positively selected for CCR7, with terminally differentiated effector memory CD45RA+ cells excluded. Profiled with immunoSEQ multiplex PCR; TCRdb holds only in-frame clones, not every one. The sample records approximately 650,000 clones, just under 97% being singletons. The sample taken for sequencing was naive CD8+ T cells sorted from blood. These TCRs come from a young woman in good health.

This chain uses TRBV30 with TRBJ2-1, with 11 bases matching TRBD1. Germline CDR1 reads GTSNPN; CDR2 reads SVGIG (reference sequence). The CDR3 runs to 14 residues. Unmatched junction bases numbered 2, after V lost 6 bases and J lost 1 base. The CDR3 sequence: CACGTGGSYNEQFF. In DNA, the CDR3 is TGTGCCTGCGGGACAGGGGGTTCCTACAATGAGCAGTTCTTC.

The CDR3, as DNA: TGTGCCAGCAGCTTATCCCAAGGGGAAGCTTTCTTT. Protein: CASSLSQGEAFF. The chain combines TRBV7-8 with TRBJ1-1, with D unclear. V dropped 2 bases and J dropped 8 bases, with 9 bases sitting between them. The CDR3 has 12 residues. Germline lookup yields CDR1 SGHVS and CDR2 FQNEAQ. The full variable domain, rest sourced from reference TRBV7-8 and TRBJ1-1, is GAGVSQSPRYKVAKRGQDVALRCDPISGHVSLFWYQQALGQGPEFLTYFQNEAQLDKSGLPSDRFFAERPEGSVSTLKIQRTQQEDSAVYLCASSLSQGEAFFGQGTRLTVV.

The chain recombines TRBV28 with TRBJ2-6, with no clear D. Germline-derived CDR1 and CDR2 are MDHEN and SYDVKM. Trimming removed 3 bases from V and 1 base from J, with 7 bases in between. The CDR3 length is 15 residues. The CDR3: CASSFFLSGANVLTF. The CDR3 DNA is TGTGCCAGCAGTTTTTTTTTATCTGGGGCCAACGTCCTGACTTTC.

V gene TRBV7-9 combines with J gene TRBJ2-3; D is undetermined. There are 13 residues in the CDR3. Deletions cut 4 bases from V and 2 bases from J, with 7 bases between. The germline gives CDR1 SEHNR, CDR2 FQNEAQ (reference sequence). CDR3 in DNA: TGTGCCAGCAGCTATAGCCTCACAGATACGCAGTATTTT. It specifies CASSYSLTDTQYF.

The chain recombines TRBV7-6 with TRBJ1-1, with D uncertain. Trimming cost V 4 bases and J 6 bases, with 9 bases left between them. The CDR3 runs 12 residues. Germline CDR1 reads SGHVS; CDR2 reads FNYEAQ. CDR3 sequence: CASSSTEAEAFF. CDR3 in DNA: TGTGCCAGCAGCTCCACGGAAGCTGAAGCTTTCTTT.

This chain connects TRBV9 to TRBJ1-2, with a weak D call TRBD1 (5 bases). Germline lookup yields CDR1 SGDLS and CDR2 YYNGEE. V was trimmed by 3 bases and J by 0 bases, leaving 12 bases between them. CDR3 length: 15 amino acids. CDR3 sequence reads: CASSGWQTANYGYTF. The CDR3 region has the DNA TGTGCCAGCAGCGGTTGGCAGACAGCTAACTATGGCTACACCTTC.

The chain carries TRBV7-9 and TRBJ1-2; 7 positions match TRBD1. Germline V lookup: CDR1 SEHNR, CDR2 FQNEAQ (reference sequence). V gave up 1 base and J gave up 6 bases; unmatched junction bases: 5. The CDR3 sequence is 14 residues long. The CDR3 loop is CASSLGNRGDGYTF. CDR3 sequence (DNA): TGTGCCAGCAGCTTAGGTAACAGGGGTGATGGCTACACCTTC.

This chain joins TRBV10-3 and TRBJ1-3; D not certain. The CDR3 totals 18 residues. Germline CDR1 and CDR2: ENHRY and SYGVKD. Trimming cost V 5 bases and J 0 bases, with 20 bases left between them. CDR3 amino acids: CAISTVGRELRSGNTIYF. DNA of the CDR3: TGTGCCATCAGTACCGTTGGAAGGGAACTGCGCTCTGGAAACACCATATATTTT.

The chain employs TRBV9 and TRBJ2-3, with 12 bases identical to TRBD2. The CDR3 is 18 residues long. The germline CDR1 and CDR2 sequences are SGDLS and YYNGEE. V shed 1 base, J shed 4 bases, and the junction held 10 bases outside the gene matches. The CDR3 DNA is TGTGCCAGCAGCGTATCGGAGACTAGCGGGAGTGGGTCAGATACGCAGTATTTT. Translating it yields CASSVSETSGSGSDTQYF. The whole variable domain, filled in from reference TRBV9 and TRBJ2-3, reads DSGVTQTPKHLITATGQRVTLRCSPRSGDLSVYWYQQSLDQGLQFLIQYYNGEERAKGNILERFSAQQFPDLHSELNLSSLELGDSALYFCASSVSETSGSGSDTQYFGPGTRLTVL.

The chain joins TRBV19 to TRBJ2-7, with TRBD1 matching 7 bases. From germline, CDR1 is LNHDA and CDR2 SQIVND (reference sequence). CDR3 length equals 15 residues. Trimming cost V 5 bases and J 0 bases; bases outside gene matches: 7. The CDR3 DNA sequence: TGTGCCAGTAGTCCCCAAGGGGGCTCCTCCTACGAGCAGTACTTC. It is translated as CASSPQGGSSYEQYF.

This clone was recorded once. This chain's CDR3 is CACTRLDPPVQYF. The CDR3 DNA follows: TGTGCCTGCACACGACTAGACCCTCCAGTGCAGTACTTC. The rearrangement links TRBV30 to TRBJ2-7, with a tentative D call TRBD2 (6 bases). Trimming cost V 6 bases and J 9 bases, with 21 bases left between them. The CDR3 is 13 residues long. Germline V gene sequence: CDR1 GTSNPN, CDR2 SVGIG (reference sequence).

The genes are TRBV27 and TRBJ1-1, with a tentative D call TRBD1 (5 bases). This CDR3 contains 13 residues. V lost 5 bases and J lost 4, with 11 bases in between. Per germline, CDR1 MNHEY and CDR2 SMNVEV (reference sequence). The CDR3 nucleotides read TGTGCCAGCAGTATCTCAGGGACCACTGAAGCTTTCTTT. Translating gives CASSISGTTEAFF.